These 32 T cell receptor beta chains share one sample of origin, sequenced in a study of cytomegalovirus exposure and HLA in healthy donors. The PCR made use of 60 Vbeta and 13 Jbeta primers. Repertoires were generated with immunoSEQ multiplex PCR, while TCRdb's copy carries only in-frame clones and drops some. Here the sample spans 110,000 or so clones, roughly 80% being singletons. The sequenced sample consisted of PBMCs. The receptors shown here come from a man in his fifties in good health and CMV-seropositive.

In regard to this clone: Within the sample, other DNA sequences also encode this same CDR3. V is TRBV6-1 and J is TRBJ2-7; the match to TRBD1 covers 9 bases. CDR3 length: 14 amino acids. Looked up from germline, CDR1 is MNHNS and CDR2 is SASEGT. The trim removed 5 bases at V and 2 bases at J, leaving 4 bases unmatched. Here the CDR3 DNA reads TGTGCCAGCAGTAAGGACAGGGGTACCTACGAGCAGTACTTC. Translation: CASSKDRGTYEQYF.

This clone was seen only a few times. The J gene is TRBJ2-5, the V gene TRBV9, with 10 bases fitting TRBD1. This CDR3 comprises 17 residues. V shed 0 bases and J 5 bases; nucleotides not matched to a gene: 10. Germline V gene data show CDR1 as SGDLS and CDR2 as YYNGEE. The CDR3 protein is CASSVGATGGGGETQYF. The CDR3 nucleotides are TGTGCCAGCAGCGTAGGGGCGACAGGGGGCGGGGGGGAGACCCAGTACTTC.

V is TRBV28 and J is TRBJ2-7, with TRBD1 identical over 7 bases. The CDR3 contains 13 residues. The trim removed 7 bases at V and 12 bases at J, leaving 15 bases unmatched. CDR1 is MDHEN and CDR2 is SYDVKM in the germline V gene. The CDR3, as DNA: TGTGCCAGCAACCTAGGACAGGACGCTCTACGGTACTTC. Translating gives CASNLGQDALRYF. The full variable domain, its missing parts supplied by reference TRBV28 and TRBJ2-7, is DVKVTQSSRYLVKRTGEKVFLECVQDMDHENMFWYRQDPGLGLRLIYFSYDVKMKEKGDIPEGYSVSREKKERFSLILESASTNQTSMYLCASNLGQDALRYFGPGTRLTVT.

The genes are TRBV7-2 and TRBJ2-1; no reliable D call. Germline assignment: CDR1 SGHTA and CDR2 FQGNSA. Trimming stripped 5 bases from V and 2 bases from J, with 7 bases between. CDR3 length: 13 amino acids. In DNA, the CDR3 is TGTGCCAGCAGCCCGGTTACCTACAATGAGCAGTTCTTC. This sequence encodes CASSPVTYNEQFF.

CDR3 nucleotide sequence: TGCGCCAGCAGCTTCGACACCCGCGAGCAGTTCTTC. Amino acid sequence: CASSFDTREQFF. This chain links TRBV5-1 with TRBJ2-1; the D is unclear. Trimming removed 2 bases from V and 10 bases from J, with 10 bases in between. CDR1 SGHRS and CDR2 YFSETQ come from the germline V gene. This CDR3 comprises 12 residues.

The CDR3 region is CASSVDQGSSYEQYF. The CDR3 nucleotides read TGTGCCAGCAGCGTTGACCAGGGAAGCTCCTACGAGCAGTACTTC. The chain couples TRBV9 to TRBJ2-7, with a weak D call TRBD1 (5 bases). CDR3 length: 15 amino acids. With 2 bases removed from V and 0 bases from J, the gap between germline ends came to 12 bases. Germline V lookup: CDR1 SGDLS, CDR2 YYNGEE.

This chain links TRBV5-1 with TRBJ1-2; D may be TRBD1 (6 bases). Germline V gene sequence: CDR1 SGHRS, CDR2 YFSETQ. V lost 0 bases, J lost 4 bases, and 10 bases lay in between. The CDR3 is 14 residues long. This CDR3 is CASSLASRGYGYTF. The CDR3 region has the DNA TGCGCCAGCAGCTTGGCAAGCAGGGGCTATGGCTACACCTTC.

About this clone itself: Other DNA sequences within the sample encode an identical CDR3. V is TRBV6-1 and J is TRBJ1-4, with D tentatively TRBD1 (6 bases). The CDR3 is made up of 15 amino acids. CDR1 MNHNS and CDR2 SASEGT come from the germline V gene. V lost 2 bases to trimming and J lost 3 bases, with 10 bases between them. The CDR3 sequence is CASSELGAANEKLFF. DNA for the CDR3: TGTGCCAGCAGTGAATTGGGGGCGGCTAATGAAAAACTGTTTTTT.

CDR3 DNA sequence: TGTGCCTGGAGGGGTCAGGGTGCCTACGAGCAGTACTTC. Translating gives CAWRGQGAYEQYF. V usage is TRBV30 and J usage is TRBJ2-5; D may be TRBD1 (5 bases). Near its end, the DNA agrees better with TRBJ2-7, so the J call may be wrong. Germline V gene data show CDR1 as GTSNPN and CDR2 as SVGIG (reference sequence). This CDR3 comprises 13 residues.

The chain carries TRBV4-3 and TRBJ1-2, with D perhaps TRBD1 (6 bases). Germline V lookup: CDR1 LGHNA, CDR2 YSLEER. Trimming stripped 1 base from V and 1 base from J, with 13 bases between. This CDR3 has 16 residues. CDR3 nucleotide sequence: TGCGCCAGCAGCCAAGGTGCACAGGGTCGTAACTATGGCTACACCTTC. Its protein product is CASSQGAQGRNYGYTF.

The V call is TRBV4-2, the J call TRBJ1-4; D possibly corresponds to TRBD1 (6 bases). The CDR3 extends over 16 amino acids. V was shortened by 4 bases and J by 5 bases, with 17 bases between the two germline ends. Germline CDR1 and CDR2: LGHNA and YNFKEQ. CDR3 in amino acids: CASSPSRGAQNEKLFF. DNA for the CDR3: TGTGCCAGCAGCCCCTCCCGGGGGGCGCAGAATGAAAAACTGTTTTTT.

This chain links TRBV7-9 with TRBJ2-2; TRBD2 aligns across 7 bases. V lost 5 bases to trimming and J lost 3 bases; unmatched junction nucleotides: 0. CDR3 length equals 13 residues. From germline, CDR1 is SEHNR and CDR2 FQNEAQ (reference sequence). In nucleotides, the CDR3 is TGTGCCAGCAGCAGCGGGGACACCGGGGAGCTGTTTTTT. Translated, it gives CASSSGDTGELFF.

The J gene is TRBJ1-5, the V gene TRBV6-6, with 9 bases aligning to TRBD1. The CDR3 totals 14 residues. CDR1 is MNHNY, CDR2 SVGAGI, per germline (reference sequence). V lost 8 bases to trimming and J lost 2 bases; unmatched junction nucleotides: 4. The chain's CDR3 is CASSGQGRNQPQHF. As DNA, the CDR3 is TGTGCCAGCTCGGGACAGGGACGCAATCAGCCCCAGCATTTT.

The chain couples TRBV5-1 to TRBJ2-3, with TRBD1 matching over 7 bases. CDR1 and CDR2 from the germline V gene are SGHRS and YFSETQ. The V and J ends lost 4 bases and 4 bases, in that order; junction bases with no gene match: 9. The CDR3 extends over 15 amino acids. CDR3 sequence: CASSPDRERADTQYF. The CDR3 DNA is TGCGCCAGCAGCCCTGACAGGGAAAGGGCAGATACGCAGTATTTT.

This chain uses TRBV4-1 with TRBJ2-1; TRBD2 aligns across 10 bases. CDR1 is MGHRA and CDR2 is YSYEKL in the germline V gene. The CDR3 sequence is 16 residues long. J gave up 7 bases and V 1 base, and 7 bases lay outside the gene matches. The CDR3 region has the DNA TGCGCCAGCAGCCAAGTAGCTAGCGGGGGCTCGAATGAGCAGTTCTTC. Residues: CASSQVASGGSNEQFF.

The chain uses TRBV5-6 and TRBJ2-5, with D perhaps TRBD2 (6 bases). The CDR3 sequence is 16 residues long. Germline V gene sequence: CDR1 SGHDT, CDR2 YYEEEE. The V and J ends lost 4 bases and 4 bases respectively, with 20 bases between them. The CDR3 loop reads CASSLRDSPSIETQYF. CDR3 nucleotides: TGTGCCAGCAGCCTCCGGGACTCACCCTCCATAGAGACCCAGTACTTC. Full variable domain (remainder filled in from reference TRBV5-6 and TRBJ2-5): DAGVTQSPTHLIKTRGQQVTLRCSPKSGHDTVSWYQQALGQGPQFIFQYYEEEERQRGNFPDRFSGHQFPNYSSELNVNALLLGDSALYLCASSLRDSPSIETQYFGPGTRLLVL.

The DNA of the CDR3 is TGTGCCAGCAGCTTCGGGGGAGGCCAAACCTCACCCCTCCACTTT. Translating gives CASSFGGGQTSPLHF. V usage is TRBV5-6 and J usage is TRBJ1-6; the D gene is possibly TRBD1 (5 bases). V lost 2 bases to trimming and J lost 10 bases, with 16 bases between them. Germline V gives CDR1 SGHDT, CDR2 YYEEEE. This CDR3 spans 15 amino acids. Complete variable domain (other parts from reference TRBV5-6 and TRBJ1-6): DAGVTQSPTHLIKTRGQQVTLRCSPKSGHDTVSWYQQALGQGPQFIFQYYEEEERQRGNFPDRFSGHQFPNYSSELNVNALLLGDSALYLCASSFGGGQTSPLHFGNGTRLTVT.

This clone was recorded only once. V gene TRBV30 combines with J gene TRBJ1-3; no firm D call. The CDR3 has 12 amino acids. CDR1 and CDR2 (germline): GTSNPN, SVGIG (reference sequence). The CDR3: CAWAQAGNTIYF. The CDR3 nucleotides read TGTGCGTGGGCTCAGGCTGGAAACACCATATATTTT.

This chain connects TRBV27 to TRBJ2-7; TRBD1 matches 8 bases. The length of the CDR3 is 14 residues. Trimming took 4 bases from V and 5 from J; bases not matched to a gene: 7. Germline loops: CDR1 MNHEY, CDR2 SMNVEV (reference sequence). The DNA for the CDR3 is TGTGCCAGCAGTTACCAGGGGGCTGGGAACGAGCAGTACTTC. Protein: CASSYQGAGNEQYF.

This clone was detected many times. For the CDR3, the DNA is TGTGCCAGCCAAAAGGGGGCTAATTCACCCCTCCACTTT. It translates to CASQKGANSPLHF. The rearrangement joins TRBV2 to TRBJ1-6; 7 bases map to TRBD1. Germline lookup yields CDR1 SNHLY and CDR2 FYNNEI. CDR3 length equals 13 residues. The V gene end was trimmed by 8 bases and the J gene end by 6 bases; junction bases not matched to a gene: 4.

This sequence joins TRBV7-2 and TRBJ1-1; 7 bases agree with TRBD1. This CDR3 is 15 amino acids long. The J segment lost 5 bases and the V segment lost 5 bases, leaving 11 bases of the junction unmatched. Germline V gene sequence: CDR1 SGHTA, CDR2 FQGNSA. This CDR3 reads CASSTQGQLRTEAFF. CDR3 nucleotides: TGTGCCAGCAGCACCCAGGGACAGTTAAGAACTGAAGCTTTCTTT.

J is TRBJ2-5 and V is TRBV5-6; D may be TRBD1 (5 bases). The germline V and J ends were trimmed by 0 bases and 0 bases, with 6 bases remaining between them. The CDR3 has 14 amino acids. Germline values: CDR1 SGHDT, CDR2 YYEEEE. This CDR3 reads CASSLGQYQETQYF. As DNA, the CDR3 is TGTGCCAGCAGCTTGGGACAGTACCAAGAGACCCAGTACTTC.

This clone has more than one count but fewer than ten. This chain uses TRBV4-3 with TRBJ1-2; D gene unclear. V shed 4 bases and J shed 0 bases, with 9 bases lying between them. Germline loops: CDR1 LGHNA, CDR2 YSLEER. There are 14 residues in the CDR3. The CDR3 here is CASSRAGTNYGYTF. CDR3 coding DNA: TGCGCCAGCAGCCGGGCAGGTACTAACTATGGCTACACCTTC.

This clone has only one observation. The V gene is TRBV5-6, the J gene TRBJ2-5; perhaps TRBD1 as D (6 bases). Germline V CDR1 and CDR2: SGHDT, YYEEEE. This CDR3 has 16 amino acids. The V end lost 4 bases, the J end lost 2 bases, and 18 bases lay between the germline ends. This CDR3 reads CASSIIGTLFQETQYF. The CDR3 DNA sequence: TGTGCCAGCAGCATCATCGGGACACTATTTCAAGAGACCCAGTACTTC. Based on the CDR3 plus reference TRBV5-6 and TRBJ2-5, the full variable domain is DAGVTQSPTHLIKTRGQQVTLRCSPKSGHDTVSWYQQALGQGPQFIFQYYEEEERQRGNFPDRFSGHQFPNYSSELNVNALLLGDSALYLCASSIIGTLFQETQYFGPGTRLLVL.

The V and J genes are TRBV11-3 and TRBJ2-1; D perhaps matches TRBD2 (7 bases). Germline assignment: CDR1 SGHNT and CDR2 YENEEA. CDR3 size: 16 residues. Trimming took off 6 bases at V and 4 bases at J, with 19 bases between the two ends. CDR3 sequence reads: CASSLYEGGTYNEQFF. In nucleotides, the CDR3 is TGTGCCAGCAGTCTATATGAGGGGGGGACTTACAATGAGCAGTTCTTC.

The chain has TRBV5-1 and TRBJ1-2, with 12 bases aligning to TRBD1. The CDR3 totals 16 residues. The junction had 7 bases not matched to a gene; V was cut back by 3 bases and J by 4 bases. Germline lookup yields CDR1 SGHRS and CDR2 YFSETQ. The CDR3, as DNA: TGCGCCAGCAGCTCCCCCGGGACAGGGGGCCCCTATGGCTACACCTTC. Translated: CASSSPGTGGPYGYTF.

V usage is TRBV5-1 and J usage is TRBJ2-7; possible D gene TRBD2, 6 bases. V lost 3 bases and J 3 bases, leaving 13 bases between the germline ends. This CDR3 contains 14 residues. Looked up from germline, CDR1 is SGHRS and CDR2 is YFSETQ. The CDR3, as DNA: TGCGCCAGCAGCTCCTCGGGGGATAACTACGAGCAGTACTTC. It is translated as CASSSSGDNYEQYF.

CDR3 DNA sequence: TGTGCCAGCAGTTATCCCGGACAGGTTCAAGGCTACACCTTC. Its translation is CASSYPGQVQGYTF. The chain is built from TRBV6-6 and TRBJ1-2, with TRBD1 identical over 7 bases. CDR1 is MNHNY and CDR2 is SVGAGI in the germline V gene (reference sequence). The CDR3 extends over 14 amino acids. The V gene end was trimmed by 3 bases and the J gene end by 8 bases; junction bases not matched to a gene: 9.

The chain has TRBV27 and TRBJ1-2, with D perhaps matching TRBD1 (6 bases). The germline CDR1 and CDR2 sequences are MNHEY and SMNVEV (reference sequence). There are 13 residues in the CDR3. V gave up 6 bases and J gave up 8 bases, with 16 bases separating them. The CDR3 region is CASSRDTGTGYTF. The CDR3 DNA reads TGTGCCAGCAGCCGGGACACCGGTACAGGCTACACCTTC.

V is TRBV5-1 and J is TRBJ2-3, with 14 bases fitting TRBD2. CDR3 length equals 18 residues. The germline CDR1 and CDR2 sequences are SGHRS and YFSETQ. Trimming took 4 bases from V and 0 from J; bases not matched to a gene: 7. The CDR3: CASSVGLAGGTSTDTQYF. The CDR3 DNA follows: TGCGCCAGCAGCGTCGGACTAGCGGGGGGAACGAGCACAGATACGCAGTATTTT.

V gene TRBV11-2 combines with J gene TRBJ2-5; TRBD2 agrees at 7 bases. CDR1 and CDR2 (germline): SGHAT, FQNNGV. The CDR3 is 15 residues long. V gave up 3 bases and J gave up 6 bases; unmatched junction bases: 10. Written as DNA, the CDR3 is TGTGCCAGCAGCTTTAGGGTGGCGGGAGCAAAGACCCAGTACTTC. This gives the protein CASSFRVAGAKTQYF.

The chain combines TRBV4-2 with TRBJ2-1; the match to TRBD1 covers 8 bases. The CDR3 is 17 amino acids. Trimming removed 1 base from V and 7 bases from J; junction bases left unmatched: 12. The V gene's germline CDR1 is LGHNA and CDR2 YNFKEQ. CDR3 bases: TGTGCCAGCAGCCAAGGGATAGGCAGGGGGCGTCGGAATGAGCAGTTCTTC. As protein: CASSQGIGRGRRNEQFF.